A single sample is the source of the 30 T cell receptor beta chains below, sequenced in a study of CD4 T cells in relation to SARS-CoV-2 and coronaviruses. Assay: immunoSEQ multiplex PCR; the TCRdb copy retains only in-frame clones and omits some. This sample has 9,500 to 13,000 clones, with 75% to 90% found just once. Material for sequencing was naive CD4+ T cells from PBMCs. The subset was: naive CD4+ T cells isolated by negative enrichment. These receptor sequences come from an adult with COVID-19.

The chain links TRBV19 to TRBJ1-2; no reliable D call. This CDR3 has 14 residues. Trimming took off 1 base at V and 2 bases at J, with 8 bases between the two ends. CDR1 is LNHDA and CDR2 is SQIVND in the germline V gene (reference sequence). CDR3 loop: CASSIVAKNYGYTF. The CDR3 region has the DNA TGTGCCAGTAGTATAGTGGCTAAGAACTATGGCTACACCTTC.

V is TRBV5-4 and J is TRBJ1-1; possible D gene TRBD1, 5 bases. Germline CDR1 is SGHNT and CDR2 is YYREEE (reference sequence). The CDR3 runs to 17 residues. V lost 0 bases and J 1 base, leaving 16 bases between the germline ends. CDR3 in DNA: TGTGCCAGCAGCTTGGGGGGGAACAGGCGGGGGAACACTGAAGCTTTCTTT. Protein product: CASSLGGNRRGNTEAFF.

V usage is TRBV25-1 and J usage is TRBJ2-5; the D is unclear. From germline, CDR1 is MGHDK and CDR2 SYGVNS. Trimming shortened V by 2 bases and J by 6 bases, and 13 bases separated the two germline ends. The CDR3 contains 14 residues. The CDR3 DNA is TGTGCCAGCAGTGAAGGGCTAGACTTAAAGACCCAGTACTTC. This translates into CASSEGLDLKTQYF.

This clone occurred a few times. The chain employs TRBV19 and TRBJ2-3; TRBD1 is a possible D gene (6 bases). V lost 7 bases, J lost 2 bases, and 10 bases lay in between. Germline V gene sequence: CDR1 LNHDA, CDR2 SQIVND (reference sequence). The CDR3 sequence is 13 residues long. CDR3 nucleotides: TGTGCCAGTAACAGACAGGACACAGATACGCAGTATTTT. Translation gives CASNRQDTDTQYF.

The chain joins TRBV2 to TRBJ1-1; the D is unclear. CDR1 is SNHLY, CDR2 FYNNEI, per germline. The CDR3 has 13 residues. The ends were cut back, 4 bases at V and 4 bases at J, with 10 bases in the middle. CDR3 region: CASSVTRVTEAFF. CDR3 nucleotide sequence: TGTGCCAGCAGTGTAACGAGGGTCACTGAAGCTTTCTTT.

The chain links TRBV3-1 (or the pseudogene TRBV3-2) to TRBJ2-1; D possibly corresponds to TRBD2 (5 bases). Between the trimmed V and J ends, which lost 0 bases and 6 bases, there was a span of 15 bases. Looked up from germline, CDR1 is LGHDT and CDR2 is YNNKEL (reference sequence). This CDR3 comprises 16 residues. The CDR3 is CASSQDPGVRGNEQFF. Written as DNA, the CDR3 is TGTGCCAGCAGCCAAGATCCCGGGGTTCGGGGCAATGAGCAGTTCTTC.

This clone was counted once. The genes are TRBV7-9 and TRBJ1-3; TRBD1 agrees at 10 bases. CDR1 and CDR2 (germline): SEHNR, FQNEAQ (reference sequence). V lost 1 base, J lost 1 base, and 7 bases stayed unmatched. The CDR3 has 18 residues. CDR3: CASSLGETGGSSGNTIYF. The CDR3 nucleotides are TGTGCCAGCAGCTTAGGGGAGACAGGGGGCTCGTCTGGAAACACCATATATTTT.

This chain joins TRBV3-1 (or the pseudogene TRBV3-2) and TRBJ1-5; tentatively, D is TRBD1 (6 bases). V lost 3 bases and J 3 bases, leaving 9 bases between the germline ends. The CDR3 runs to 14 residues. The V gene's germline CDR1 is LGHDT and CDR2 YNNKEL (reference sequence). For the CDR3, the DNA is TGTGCCAGCAGCCATTCAGGGGACAATCAGCCCCAGCATTTT. Its translation: CASSHSGDNQPQHF.

The rearrangement joins TRBV7-2 to TRBJ1-3, with TRBD1 matching 9 bases. The germline V gene has CDR1 SGHTA and CDR2 FQGNSA. J lost 4 bases, V lost 3 bases, and 4 bases had no gene match. The CDR3 covers 15 residues. DNA of the CDR3: TGTGCCAGCAGCTTTGGGACAGGGCGAGGAAACACCATATATTTT. Its protein product is CASSFGTGRGNTIYF.

J is TRBJ2-5 and V is TRBV12-5, with D perhaps being TRBD1 or TRBD2 (5 bases each). Germline assignment: CDR1 LGHNT and CDR2 FRNRAP. The length of the CDR3 is 11 residues. With 1 base removed from V and 11 bases from J, the gap between germline ends came to 8 bases. Here the CDR3 DNA reads TGTGCTAGTGGTTTGGGGGGACCGCAGTACTTC. This gives the protein CASGLGGPQYF.

The chain couples TRBV6-5 to TRBJ2-2; D remains ambiguous. The CDR3 has 14 amino acids. V was cut by 6 bases and J by 2 bases, with 10 bases left in between. CDR1 is MNHEY and CDR2 is SVGAGI in the germline V gene. CDR3 nucleotide sequence: TGTGCCAGCAGACCCTACAGCAACACCGGGGAGCTGTTTTTT. It translates to CASRPYSNTGELFF.

A single count supports this clone. This chain uses TRBV9 with TRBJ1-3; D gene ambiguous. V lost 0 bases and J lost 0, with 13 bases in between. CDR3 size: 17 residues. Germline V CDR1 and CDR2: SGDLS, YYNGEE. The CDR3 DNA reads as TGTGCCAGCAGCGTAGAGGGAGGGAGACTCTCTGGAAACACCATATATTTT. Protein sequence: CASSVEGGRLSGNTIYF.

V gene TRBV2 combines with J gene TRBJ2-7, with D maybe TRBD2 (6 bases). The CDR3 is made up of 14 amino acids. Trimming stripped 6 bases from V and 2 bases from J, with 14 bases between. Germline V gives CDR1 SNHLY, CDR2 FYNNEI. As DNA, the CDR3 is TGTGCCAGCAGCGGCGGGGCCGTTCCCTACGAGCAGTACTTC. Protein: CASSGGAVPYEQYF. Supplemented by reference TRBV2 and TRBJ2-7, the full variable domain reads EPEVTQTPSHQVTQMGQEVILRCVPISNHLYFYWYRQILGQKVEFLVSFYNNEISEKSEIFDDQFSVERPDGSNFTLKIRSTKLEDSAMYFCASSGGAVPYEQYFGPGTRLTVT.

The rearrangement links TRBV28 to TRBJ1-6, with a weak D call TRBD1 (6 bases). CDR1 and CDR2 from the germline V gene are MDHEN and SYDVKM. CDR3 length: 15 residues. V shed 5 bases and J shed 7 bases, with 15 bases lying between them. The CDR3, as DNA: TGTGCCAGCAGTCTCGGGCAGGGGAACAATTCACCCCTCCACTTT. Translated, it gives CASSLGQGNNSPLHF.

This clone was seen a few times. The chain links TRBV5-4 to TRBJ2-2; D gene ambiguous. Trimming took 4 bases from V and 4 from J, leaving 11 bases between them. Germline loops: CDR1 SGHNT, CDR2 YYREEE (reference sequence). The CDR3 totals 14 residues. CDR3 nucleotide sequence: TGTGCCAGCAGCCCTAGTTTAAGCACCGGGGAGCTGTTTTTT. It is translated as CASSPSLSTGELFF.

The chain recombines TRBV7-3 with TRBJ1-6; D is undetermined. Germline assignment: CDR1 SGHTA and CDR2 FQGTGA. The CDR3 consists of 15 residues. V shed 1 base and J shed 8 bases, with 12 bases lying between them. The CDR3 sequence is CASSLMAGWDSPLHF. As DNA, the CDR3 is TGTGCCAGCAGCTTAATGGCCGGGTGGGATTCACCCCTCCACTTT.

V and J are TRBV19 and TRBJ2-2; 7 nucleotides line up with TRBD2. This CDR3 has 18 amino acids. Per the germline V gene, CDR1 is LNHDA and CDR2 is SQIVND (reference sequence). Trimming removed 4 bases from V and 0 bases from J; junction bases left unmatched: 11. Here the CDR3 reads CASSTAPPSGANTGELFF. The CDR3 DNA reads TGTGCCAGTAGTACCGCCCCCCCTAGCGGCGCGAACACCGGGGAGCTGTTTTTT.

CDR3 bases: TGTGCCAGCAGTTACGGTCCGGGGGGCAACTACGAGCAGTACTTC. Amino acids: CASSYGPGGNYEQYF. This rearrangement joins TRBV6-2 or TRBV6-3 to TRBJ2-7; D might be TRBD2 (7 bases). Germline V lookup: CDR1 MNHEY, CDR2 SVGEGT. The V end lost 2 bases, the J end lost 3 bases, and 14 bases lay between the germline ends. The CDR3 extends over 15 amino acids.

The rearrangement links TRBV6-4 to TRBJ2-3, with D perhaps given as TRBD1 or TRBD2 (6 bases each). Trimming shortened V by 4 bases and J by 6 bases, and 14 bases separated the two germline ends. The CDR3 runs to 14 residues. Germline CDR1 is MRHNA and CDR2 is SNTAGT. Written as DNA, the CDR3 is TGTGCCAGCAGTGGGACGGGGGCGGGTGATACGCAGTATTTT. This codes for CASSGTGAGDTQYF.

The chain combines TRBV5-4 with TRBJ2-4, with a tentative D call TRBD1 (6 bases). In germline, CDR1 is SGHNT, CDR2 YYREEE (reference sequence). The CDR3 is 16 amino acids. The V gene lost 0 bases and the J gene lost 3 bases, with 13 bases spanning the gap. CDR3 sequence reads: CASSLGRGIDKNIQYF. Here the CDR3 DNA reads TGTGCCAGCAGCTTGGGAAGGGGGATTGACAAAAACATTCAGTACTTC.

CDR3 residues: CASTLIMAGANVLTF. CDR3 coding DNA: TGTGCCAGCACCCTGATTATGGCTGGGGCCAACGTCCTGACTTTC. The chain is built from TRBV5-6 and TRBJ2-6, with unresolved D. The CDR3 is made up of 15 amino acids. Deletions cut 6 bases from V and 2 bases from J, with 12 bases between. From germline, CDR1 is SGHDT and CDR2 YYEEEE.

V and J are TRBV9 and TRBJ2-7; perhaps D is TRBD1 or TRBD2 (5 bases each). The germline gives CDR1 SGDLS, CDR2 YYNGEE. Trimming pared 0 bases from V and 2 bases from J, leaving 12 bases between. The CDR3 is 15 amino acids. The CDR3 here is CASSVGGVFPYEQYF. The DNA for the CDR3 is TGTGCCAGCAGCGTAGGAGGGGTGTTCCCCTACGAGCAGTACTTC.

The V gene is TRBV5-4, the J gene TRBJ2-2; perhaps TRBD2 as D (6 bases). The CDR3 has 13 residues. The germline gives CDR1 SGHNT, CDR2 YYREEE (reference sequence). Trimming removed 3 bases at V and 4 bases at J, with 7 bases between. The CDR3 bases are TGTGCCAGCAGCTGGGGGGTCACCGGGGAGCTGTTTTTT. It is translated as CASSWGVTGELFF.

The chain couples TRBV10-1 to TRBJ2-1; a weak D match, TRBD2 (5 bases). V was clipped by 3 bases and J by 10 bases, with 16 bases between them. The CDR3 consists of 14 residues. Germline loops: CDR1 WNHNN, CDR2 SYGVQD (reference sequence). The CDR3 sequence: CASSDRPGNPEQFF. The CDR3 DNA is TGCGCCAGCAGTGATCGACCGGGAAACCCAGAGCAGTTCTTC.

This chain links TRBV5-1 with TRBJ2-5; 7 bases align to TRBD1. The CDR3 contains 16 residues. CDR1 and CDR2 from the germline V gene are SGHRS and YFSETQ. V gave up 2 bases and J gave up 2 bases; unmatched junction bases: 9. The CDR3 DNA sequence: TGCGCCAGCAGCTTCGGGACAGCAAGGTCTCAAGAGACCCAGTACTTC. It translates to CASSFGTARSQETQYF.

The rearrangement links TRBV6-5 to TRBJ2-5; tentatively, D is TRBD2 (6 bases). With 11 bases removed from V and 5 bases from J, the gap between germline ends came to 18 bases. This CDR3 is built from 13 residues. Germline V lookup: CDR1 MNHEY, CDR2 SVGAGI. The CDR3 sequence: CAAVDLAPETQYF. DNA for the CDR3: TGTGCCGCCGTGGATCTAGCGCCGGAGACCCAGTACTTC.

This chain connects TRBV2 to TRBJ2-7; D not resolved. Germline CDR1 SNHLY, CDR2 FYNNEI. The CDR3 is 14 amino acids. V was trimmed by 0 bases and J by 3 bases, leaving 9 bases between them. This chain's CDR3 is CASSEALLLYEQYF. The DNA of the CDR3 is TGTGCCAGCAGTGAAGCTCTACTTCTCTACGAGCAGTACTTC.

V gene TRBV2 combines with J gene TRBJ1-2, with D tentatively TRBD1 (5 bases). The CDR3 length is 11 residues. V was shortened by 6 bases and J by 8 bases, with 10 bases between the two germline ends. Germline V gene sequence: CDR1 SNHLY, CDR2 FYNNEI. The CDR3 DNA reads TGTGCCAGCAGGGGGCTGTCCGGCTACACCTTC. Translation gives CASRGLSGYTF.

This chain links TRBV5-1 with TRBJ2-7, with D perhaps TRBD1 or TRBD2 (5 bases each). V gave up 4 bases and J gave up 2 bases, with 13 bases separating them. This CDR3 has 14 amino acids. CDR1 is SGHRS, CDR2 YFSETQ, per germline. CDR3 DNA sequence: TGCGCCAGCAGCCAAGAGGGACCGCCCTACGAGCAGTACTTC. Its protein product is CASSQEGPPYEQYF.

This rearrangement joins TRBV19 to TRBJ2-3; 8 bases agree with TRBD1. J was trimmed by 5 bases and V by 4 bases; bases with no gene match: 2. CDR1 LNHDA and CDR2 SQIVND come from the germline V gene (reference sequence). This CDR3 is 13 amino acids long. The CDR3 DNA follows: TGTGCCAGTAGTAAACAGGGGGAAGATACGCAGTATTTT. Protein product: CASSKQGEDTQYF.